The T cell receptor beta chain under discussion was sequenced for a study of T-cell memory formation after mild COVID-19. Whole-study context: The study found TCR clusters largely donor specific.

Only a few counts were recorded for this clonotype. V lost 2 bases and J lost 5, with 15 bases in between. Germline V gene data show CDR1 as MNHEY and CDR2 as SVGAGI. The CDR3 has 15 residues. One entry per CDR3 protein results from TCRdb running MiXCR on the 5' RACE reads. The sample has nearly 200,000 distinct CDR3 sequences; 15% to 20% are singletons. The origin of this receptor is an adult woman who had mild COVID-19 (a few samples of this study predate the infection). Cell type and time point are not known. Sequenced input: PBMCs or a T cell subset sorted from them (not recorded which). J is TRBJ2-5 and V is TRBV6-5; maybe TRBD1 (6 bases). In nucleotides, the CDR3 is TGTGCCAGCAGTTACCATCGGCAGGGGAAGGAGACCCAGTACTTC. Translating it yields CASSYHRQGKETQYF.